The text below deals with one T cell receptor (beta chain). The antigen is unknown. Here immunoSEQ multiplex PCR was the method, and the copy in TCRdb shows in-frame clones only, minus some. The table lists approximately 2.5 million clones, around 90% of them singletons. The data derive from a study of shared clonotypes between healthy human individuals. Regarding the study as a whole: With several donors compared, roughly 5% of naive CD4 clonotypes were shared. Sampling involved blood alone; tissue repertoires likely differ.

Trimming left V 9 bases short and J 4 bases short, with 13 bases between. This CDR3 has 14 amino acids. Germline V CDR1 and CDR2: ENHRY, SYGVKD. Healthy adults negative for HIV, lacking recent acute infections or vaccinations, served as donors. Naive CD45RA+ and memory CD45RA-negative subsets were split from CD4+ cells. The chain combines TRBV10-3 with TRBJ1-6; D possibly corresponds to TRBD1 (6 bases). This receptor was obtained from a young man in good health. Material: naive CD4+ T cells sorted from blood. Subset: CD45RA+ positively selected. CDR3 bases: TGTGCCATACGTAGACAGGCTTATAATTCACCCCTCCACTTT. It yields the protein CAIRRQAYNSPLHF.